This TCR beta chain originates from a study of cytomegalovirus exposure and HLA in healthy donors. Across the whole study: T cells numbering about 180 million yielded around 120 million unique TCR beta sequences in an earlier analysis. Findings and limits, study-wide: Reports showed the classifier diagnosing cytomegalovirus status with high specificity and sensitivity.

PCR amplification relied on 60 Vbeta primers (plus 13 Jbeta primers). Clones were sequenced by immunoSEQ multiplex PCR, and TCRdb holds only the in-frame ones, with some missing. This sample's table has about 120,000 clones. Germline values: CDR1 LNHNV, CDR2 YYDKDF (reference sequence). Trimming took 8 bases from V and 3 from J, leaving 17 bases between them. This CDR3 spans 15 amino acids. Worth noting for this clone: Its target is unknown.

What was sequenced was PBMCs. The V gene is TRBV15, the J gene TRBJ1-5; perhaps TRBD1 as D (5 bases). The TCR comes from a man in his thirties or forties in good health and CMV-seronegative. The CDR3: CATLARGVVNQPQHF. The CDR3 nucleotides read TGTGCCACCCTCGCACGGGGGGTAGTCAATCAGCCCCAGCATTTT.